A single sample is the source of the 27 T cell receptor beta chains below, sequenced in a study of blood T cells in healthy people across ages. A second about 7 to 11 cycle PCR used barcoded and J-beta primers. From the 5' RACE reads, TCRdb called clonotypes with MiXCR, one entry per CDR3 protein. Counted here are 650,000 to 1,000,000 distinct CDR3 sequences, 35% to 40% occurring once; the ten biggest clones make up roughly 13%. What was sequenced was blood. These receptors were obtained from a man younger than 30 in good health.

This clonotype was observed a few times. The J gene is TRBJ2-6, the V gene TRBV4-2; D is undetermined. V was trimmed by 0 bases and J by 2 bases, leaving 11 bases between them. CDR3 length: 17 residues. CDR1 is LGHNA, CDR2 YNFKEQ, per germline. The CDR3 protein is CASSQDRAVAGANVLTF. DNA for the CDR3: TGTGCCAGCAGCCAAGATCGGGCAGTCGCTGGGGCCAACGTCCTGACTTTC.

This clonotype was seen a few times. The chain couples TRBV4-3 to TRBJ2-2; TRBD2 agrees at 9 bases. The germline V gene encodes CDR1 LGHNA and CDR2 YSLEER. The V segment lost 2 bases and the J segment 4 bases; nucleotides outside the gene matches: 8. CDR3 length: 17 amino acids. CDR3 coding DNA: TGCGCCAGCAGCCAATGGGCAGCGGGGGGCGCCACCGGGGAGCTGTTTTTT. It codes for CASSQWAAGGATGELFF.

V is TRBV2 and J is TRBJ1-3, with 7 bases matching TRBD1. This CDR3 comprises 17 residues. Germline CDR1 and CDR2: SNHLY and FYNNEI. V shed 6 bases, J shed 0 bases, and the junction held 11 bases outside the gene matches. Here the CDR3 DNA reads TGTGCCAGCAGAGAGAGGACAGGCGAAAGCTCTGGAAACACCATATATTTT. Translation: CASRERTGESSGNTIYF.

The chain is built from TRBV4-1 and TRBJ1-6; a possible D gene is TRBD1 (6 bases). Germline-derived CDR1 and CDR2 are MGHRA and YSYEKL. The CDR3 contains 15 residues. V was shortened by 2 bases and J by 5 bases, with 10 bases between the two germline ends. This chain's CDR3 is CASSQPNRDNSPLHF. The CDR3 region has the DNA TGCGCCAGCAGCCAACCGAACAGGGATAATTCACCCCTCCACTTT.

This clonotype was detected many times. The rearrangement joins TRBV7-2 to TRBJ1-2, with D possibly being TRBD1 (5 bases). Trimming left V 2 bases short and J 0 bases short, with 13 bases between. Germline V lookup: CDR1 SGHTA, CDR2 FQGNSA. CDR3 size: 16 residues. CDR3 in amino acids: CASSLRLWDSNYGYTF. CDR3 coding DNA: TGTGCCAGCAGCTTACGATTATGGGACTCTAACTATGGCTACACCTTC.

This chain uses TRBV7-9 with TRBJ2-7, with no clear D. Trimming removed 1 base from V and 6 bases from J, with 10 bases in between. Germline CDR1 and CDR2: SEHNR and FQNEAQ (reference sequence). CDR3 length: 13 amino acids. The DNA for the CDR3 is TGTGCCAGCAGCTTAGGGCTTTCGGTCGAGCAGTACTTC. Its translation is CASSLGLSVEQYF.

This clonotype was observed a handful of times. One end of the junction varies from germline; a read error may be responsible. CDR3 loop: CASSFRDRVVYDYTF. The CDR3 DNA is TGTGCCAGCAGCTTCCGGGACAGGGTGGTCTATGACTACACCTTC. The chain links TRBV9 to TRBJ1-2; 9 nucleotides match TRBD1. CDR1 is SGDLS, CDR2 YYNGEE, per germline. This CDR3 is built from 15 residues.

This clonotype was seen a handful of times. The chain couples TRBV3-1 to TRBJ1-5, with D maybe TRBD1 (5 bases). The V and J ends lost 1 base and 4 bases respectively, with 11 bases between them. Germline lookup yields CDR1 LGHDT and CDR2 YNNKEL (reference sequence). This CDR3 is built from 15 residues. CDR3 sequence: CASSQGQFLNQPQHF. CDR3 coding DNA: TGTGCCAGCAGCCAAGGACAGTTTTTGAATCAGCCCCAGCATTTT. Full variable domain (rest looked up from reference TRBV3-1 and TRBJ1-5): DTAVSQTPKYLVTQMGNDKSIKCEQNLGHDTMYWYKQDSKKFLKIMFSYNNKELIINETVPNRFSPKSPDKAHLNLHINSLELGDSAVYFCASSQGQFLNQPQHFGDGTRLSIL.

J is TRBJ2-5 and V is TRBV14; weak D call: TRBD2 (6 bases). Trimming cost V 4 bases and J 0 bases, with 15 bases left between them. This CDR3 comprises 16 residues. CDR1 is SGHDN, CDR2 FVKESK, per germline. This CDR3 reads CASSLMAGMYQETQYF. CDR3 nucleotides: TGTGCCAGCAGCCTAATGGCGGGGATGTACCAAGAGACCCAGTACTTC. The full variable domain, its missing parts supplied by reference TRBV14 and TRBJ2-5, is EAGVTQFPSHSVIEKGQTVTLRCDPISGHDNLYWYRRVMGKEIKFLLHFVKESKQDESGMPNNRFLAERTGGTYSTLKVQPAELEDSGVYFCASSLMAGMYQETQYFGPGTRLLVL.

The chain has TRBV10-3 and TRBJ2-1; D assignment may be TRBD1 or TRBD2 (5 bases each). Per the germline V gene, CDR1 is ENHRY and CDR2 is SYGVKD. Deletions cut 0 bases from V and 2 bases from J, with 11 bases between. The CDR3 covers 16 residues. The CDR3 nucleotides are TGTGCCATCAGTGAGTCGCAGAGGGACCCCTACAATGAGCAGTTCTTC. Translated, it gives CAISESQRDPYNEQFF.

The table lists this clonotype with many counts. The rearrangement joins TRBV3-1 to TRBJ2-4; the match to TRBD2 covers 8 bases. Germline CDR1 reads LGHDT; CDR2 reads YNNKEL (reference sequence). With V trimmed by 2 bases and J by 5 bases, 14 bases remained unmatched. CDR3 length equals 18 residues. CDR3 DNA: TGTGCCAGCAGCCAAAGAGGGACGGGGGGGCCGTTTGAAAACATTCAGTACTTC. This sequence encodes CASSQRGTGGPFENIQYF.

The chain has TRBV5-5 and TRBJ1-6, with a tentative D call TRBD1 (5 bases). Trimming pared 1 base from V and 7 bases from J, leaving 9 bases between. The CDR3 covers 14 residues. The germline V gene encodes CDR1 SGHKS and CDR2 YYEKEE (reference sequence). The DNA of the CDR3 is TGTGCCAGCAGCTTGAAGGCAGGGAATTCACCCCTCCACTTT. Translation gives CASSLKAGNSPLHF.

The gene calls are TRBV20-1 and TRBJ1-1; no firm D call. Germline V CDR1 and CDR2: DFQATT, SNEGSKA (reference sequence). The V end lost 3 bases, the J end lost 4 bases, and 12 bases lay between the germline ends. The length of the CDR3 is 13 residues. The CDR3 sequence: CSASGNPGTEAFF. The CDR3 DNA is TGCAGTGCTAGTGGGAATCCTGGCACTGAAGCTTTCTTT.

The rearrangement links TRBV7-9 to TRBJ1-5, with 7 bases lining up with TRBD1. V shed 5 bases and J 4 bases; nucleotides not matched to a gene: 5. CDR3 length: 14 amino acids. Germline V lookup: CDR1 SEHNR, CDR2 FQNEAQ (reference sequence). The CDR3 sequence: CASSRPGQNQPQHF. CDR3 sequence (DNA): TGTGCCAGCAGCCGCCCGGGACAGAATCAGCCCCAGCATTTT. Based on the CDR3 plus reference TRBV7-9 and TRBJ1-5, the full variable domain is DTGVSQNPRHKITKRGQNVTFRCDPISEHNRLYWYRQTLGQGPEFLTYFQNEAQLEKSRLLSDRFSAERPKGSFSTLEIQRTEQGDSAMYLCASSRPGQNQPQHFGDGTRLSIL.

There are many counts of this clonotype. This chain links TRBV4-3 with TRBJ1-6, with a tentative D call TRBD1 (6 bases). Germline V gene data show CDR1 as LGHNA and CDR2 as YSLEER. Trimming took off 6 bases at V and 0 bases at J, with 12 bases between the two ends. The CDR3 length is 16 residues. DNA for the CDR3: TGCGCCAGCAGGGATACGGACAGCTCCTATAATTCACCCCTCCACTTT. It specifies CASRDTDSSYNSPLHF.

A word on this clonotype: One end of the junction fails to match germline, which may point to a read error. The chain recombines TRBV29-1 with TRBJ2-3; D gene ambiguous. The CDR3 runs to 10 residues. Germline V gene sequence: CDR1 SQVTM, CDR2 ANQGSEA. This CDR3 is CSYHTDAQYF. In DNA form, the CDR3 reads TGCAGCTATCACACAGATGCGCAGTATTTT.

This clonotype was picked up one time. J is TRBJ1-1 and V is TRBV6-5; D not resolved. The V end lost 5 bases, the J end lost 7 bases, and 8 bases lay between the germline ends. From germline, CDR1 is MNHEY and CDR2 SVGAGI. The CDR3 consists of 11 residues. The CDR3 DNA is TGTGCCAGCAGTAACGATGGTGAAGCTTTCTTT. It translates to CASSNDGEAFF.

This clonotype was counted between two and nine times. CDR3 in amino acids: CASTVGGGHFYEQYF. In DNA form, the CDR3 reads TGCGCCAGCACTGTTGGGGGAGGGCACTTCTACGAGCAGTACTTC. V usage is TRBV5-1 and J usage is TRBJ2-7; TRBD2 matches at 7 bases. Germline V gives CDR1 SGHRS, CDR2 YFSETQ. The CDR3 is 15 amino acids. Losses at the gene ends were 6 bases for V and 3 bases for J; bases not matched to a gene: 12.

This clonotype was seen more than once but under ten times. The junction shows a germline mismatch at one end, possibly a read error. The chain joins TRBV25-1 to TRBJ2-5; no clear D gene. Germline CDR1 and CDR2: MGHDK and SYGVNS. CDR3 size: 13 residues. CDR3 coding DNA: TGTACCAGCAGTGAATGGGCGTCAGAGACCCAGTACTTC. Its protein product is CTSSEWASETQYF.

This clonotype was seen ten or more times. This chain uses TRBV9 with TRBJ1-2; tentatively, D is TRBD1 (5 bases). The germline CDR1 and CDR2 sequences are SGDLS and YYNGEE. The CDR3 runs to 14 residues. The V end was cut by 4 bases, the J end by 4 bases, with 14 bases between. For the CDR3, the DNA is TGTGCCAGCAGCAGCCTTGGGGGTCCCTATGGCTACACCTTC. Translating it yields CASSSLGGPYGYTF. Combining the CDR3 with reference TRBV9 and TRBJ1-2 gives the whole variable domain DSGVTQTPKHLITATGQRVTLRCSPRSGDLSVYWYQQSLDQGLQFLIQYYNGEERAKGNILERFSAQQFPDLHSELNLSSLELGDSALYFCASSSLGGPYGYTFGSGTRLTVV.

The chain combines TRBV20-1 with TRBJ2-3, with D perhaps TRBD2 (7 bases). Germline assignment: CDR1 DFQATT and CDR2 SNEGSKA (reference sequence). The CDR3 extends over 16 amino acids. Trimming stripped 0 bases from V and 0 bases from J, with 13 bases between. CDR3 in amino acids: CSARDGGGRSTDTQYF. In nucleotides, the CDR3 is TGCAGTGCTAGAGATGGGGGGGGGCGAAGCACAGATACGCAGTATTTT.

The rearrangement links TRBV29-1 to TRBJ2-7, with TRBD2 matching over 7 bases. The V and J ends lost 8 bases and 2 bases, in that order; junction bases with no gene match: 9. The CDR3 consists of 13 residues. Germline assignment: CDR1 SQVTM and CDR2 ANQGSEA. CDR3 loop: CSTRLAGTYEQYF. The CDR3 region has the DNA TGCAGCACCAGACTAGCAGGAACCTACGAGCAGTACTTC.

This clonotype was observed a few times. Here the CDR3 reads CATSSKQIVAYEQYF. DNA for the CDR3: TGTGCCACCAGCAGCAAACAGATAGTGGCCTACGAGCAGTACTTC. The V and J genes are TRBV15 and TRBJ2-7; D ambiguous. The germline V and J ends were trimmed by 3 bases and 2 bases, with 14 bases remaining between them. CDR1 LNHNV and CDR2 YYDKDF come from the germline V gene (reference sequence). The CDR3 runs to 15 residues.

This clonotype was detected a few times. This sequence joins TRBV9 and TRBJ1-6, with D possibly TRBD1 on 5 matching bases. From germline, CDR1 is SGDLS and CDR2 YYNGEE. The CDR3 is 15 residues long. The V end was cut by 6 bases, the J end by 7 bases, with 17 bases between. The CDR3 DNA follows: TGTGCCAGCACCGGGACTGGCGTTAGGAATTCACCCCTCCACTTT. Translating gives CASTGTGVRNSPLHF.

This sequence joins TRBV7-3 and TRBJ2-5; possibly TRBD2 for D (5 bases). CDR3 length: 14 amino acids. Trimming cost V 2 bases and J 5 bases, with 12 bases left between them. CDR1 and CDR2 (germline): SGHTA, FQGTGA. The CDR3 here is CASSLYAGPETQYF. CDR3 nucleotides: TGTGCCAGCAGCTTATATGCGGGTCCCGAGACCCAGTACTTC.

DNA of the CDR3: TGTGCCAGCAGCCAGACTGGGGCGTCCTACGAGCAGTACTTC. Protein: CASSQTGASYEQYF. The gene calls are TRBV3-1 and TRBJ2-7, with D possibly matching TRBD1 (5 bases). CDR1 and CDR2 from the germline V gene are LGHDT and YNNKEL (reference sequence). The CDR3 consists of 14 residues. The ends were cut back, 3 bases at V and 1 base at J, with 10 bases in the middle.

This clonotype occurred a few times. V gene TRBV25-1 combines with J gene TRBJ1-2; 8 positions agree with TRBD1. The V and J ends lost 3 bases and 3 bases, in that order; junction bases with no gene match: 6. This CDR3 contains 15 residues. In germline, CDR1 is MGHDK, CDR2 SYGVNS. The CDR3 is CASSDGTGKDYGYTF. The CDR3 DNA reads TGTGCCAGCAGTGACGGGACAGGCAAGGACTATGGCTACACCTTC.